This T cell receptor (beta chain) was sequenced in a study of blood T cell repertoires in COVID-19. The overall study: Acute-phase and convalescent COVID-19 samples originated in the United States, Italy and Spain.

Sequenced by immunoSEQ multiplex PCR; TCRdb stores in-frame clones only, minus some. The sample contains approximately 200,000 clones, approximately 80% of which appear only once. The CDR3 spans 15 residues. V lost 6 bases and J 0 bases, leaving 9 bases between the germline ends. CDR1 and CDR2 from the germline V gene are LGHDT and YNNKEL (reference sequence). The sequenced sample was peripheral blood. The chain carries TRBV3-1 (or the pseudogene TRBV3-2) and TRBJ1-6; no reliable D call. The source is a woman aged 80 or over with acute or convalescent COVID-19. CDR3: CASRSSSSYNSPLHF. CDR3 nucleotide sequence: TGTGCCAGCAGATCAAGTAGCTCCTATAATTCACCCCTCCACTTT.